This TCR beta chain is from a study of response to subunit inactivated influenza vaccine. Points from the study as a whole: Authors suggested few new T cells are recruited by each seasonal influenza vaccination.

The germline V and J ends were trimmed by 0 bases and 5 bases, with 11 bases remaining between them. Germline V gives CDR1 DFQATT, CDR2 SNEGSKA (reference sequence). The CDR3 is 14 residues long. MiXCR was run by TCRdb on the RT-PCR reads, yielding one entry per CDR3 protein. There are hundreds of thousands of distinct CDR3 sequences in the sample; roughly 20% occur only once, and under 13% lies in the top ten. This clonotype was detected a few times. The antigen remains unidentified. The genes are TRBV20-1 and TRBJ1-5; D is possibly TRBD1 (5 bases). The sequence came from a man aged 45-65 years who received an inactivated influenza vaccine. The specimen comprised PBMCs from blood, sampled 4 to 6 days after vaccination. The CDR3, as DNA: TGCAGTGCTAGAGATATGCGGGGGGATCAGCCCCAGCATTTT. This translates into CSARDMRGDQPQHF.